These T cell receptor beta chains were read from a single sample in a study of PD-1 blockade in classical Hodgkin lymphoma. Clones were read by immunoSEQ multiplex PCR, and TCRdb kept only the in-frame ones, dropping some. The table includes fewer than 10,000 clones, roughly four fifths detected once. The source was CD8+ T cells from blood, collected before the fourth cycle of nivolumab. The source is a human donor with classical Hodgkin lymphoma. CDR3s include the opening cysteine and the closing phenylalanine or tryptophan. The D gene is left open where the match is weak. Clone size is stated in some rows and not others, as once, few, many or a class when expanded.

j_call d_call clone_size v_call cdr3_length cdr3_nt cdr3_aa
TRBJ1-4 TRBD1 - TRBV10-2 16 TGCGCCAGCAGTGAGTGGGGGACAGGCTGGGAGGAAAAACTGTTTTTT CASSEWGTGWEEKLFF
TRBJ2-3 - - TRBV19 15 TGTGCCAGTAGTAGCCGGGGCGATGACACAGATACGCAGTATTTT CASSSRGDDTDTQYF
TRBJ1-4 TRBD1 - TRBV28 15 TGTGCCAGCAGTTCCCCCGGGACAGCTAATGAAAAACTGTTTTTT CASSSPGTANEKLFF
TRBJ2-3 - - TRBV15 14 TGTGCCACCGTACTCAGGGAATCCCCAGATACGCAGTATTTT CATVLRESPDTQYF
TRBJ2-7 TRBD2 - TRBV6-5 13 TGTGCCAGCAGTTTGGGGAGGGACTCCGAGCAGTACTTC CASSLGRDSEQYF
TRBJ2-7 - - TRBV29-1 14 TGCAGCGTTGTTTCGGCCCGGGACGCCTACGAGCAGTACTTC CSVVSARDAYEQYF
TRBJ1-1 TRBD1 - TRBV4-1 16 TGCGCCAGCAACGACCCAGGGGGCGAAGGCCACACTGAAGCTTTCTTT CASNDPGGEGHTEAFF
TRBJ1-5 - once TRBV7-9 15 TGTGCCAGCAGCCCCCAAGGGGGGCCCGATAGGCCCCAGCATTTT CASSPQGGPDRPQHF
TRBJ2-2 - once TRBV19 12 TGTGCCAGTAATGCTCGCGTCGGGGAGCTGTTTTTT CASNARVGELFF
TRBJ1-1 - - TRBV7-9 15 TGTGCCAGCAGCTTAGCCACCGGTCAGCTCACTGAAGCTTTCTTT CASSLATGQLTEAFF
TRBJ2-3 TRBD2 - TRBV6-5 16 TGTGCCAGCAGTTACAGACTAGCGGGGGGCACAGATACGCAGTATTTT CASSYRLAGGTDTQYF
TRBJ1-4 - - TRBV19 16 TGTGCCAGTAGGCTTAGCGAGGGGCGTTTTAATGAAAAACTGTTTTTT CASRLSEGRFNEKLFF